This is a list of T cell receptor beta chains from one sample in a study of blood T cell repertoires in COVID-19. Method: immunoSEQ multiplex PCR; TCRdb's copy keeps in-frame clones and lacks some. The sample yields about 140,000 clones, around 90% seen once. Material: peripheral blood. These receptors were obtained from a human donor in a cohort sampled during active COVID-19. CDR3s include the opening cysteine and the closing phenylalanine or tryptophan. The D gene is left open where the match is weak. The listing skips clone size in some rows; elsewhere it reads once, few, many or a size class.

cdr3_length,d_call,v_call,clone_size,j_call,cdr3_aa,cdr3_nt
13,NA,TRBV6-2/TRBV6-3,once,TRBJ2-7,CASSPRGSYEQYF,TGTGCCAGCAGCCCCCGGGGGTCCTACGAGCAGTACTTC
14,NA,TRBV6-5,NA,TRBJ1-2,CASRGLDSLYGYTF,TGTGCCAGCAGGGGACTAGATTCTCTTTATGGCTACACCTTC
15,NA,TRBV19,NA,TRBJ1-1,CASRLSSLMNTEAFF,TGTGCCAGCCGCCTATCGAGCCTCATGAACACTGAAGCTTTCTTT
16,NA,TRBV7-6,NA,TRBJ2-7,CASSFRPPDSTYEQYF,TGTGCCAGCAGCTTTAGACCCCCGGACAGTACCTACGAGCAGTACTTC
17,TRBD1,TRBV7-2,NA,TRBJ1-2,CASSPSVGTGQGYGYTF,TGTGCCAGCAGCCCCAGCGTCGGGACAGGGCAGGGCTATGGCTACACCTTC
14,NA,TRBV11-3,NA,TRBJ1-1,CASSLSDRRTEAFF,TGTGCCAGCAGCCTATCAGACAGGCGGACTGAAGCTTTCTTT
16,TRBD1,TRBV5-1,NA,TRBJ1-1,CASSRGQVGARTEAFF,TGCGCCAGCAGCCGGGGACAGGTGGGCGCGAGGACTGAAGCTTTCTTT
15,NA,TRBV24-1,NA,TRBJ1-2,CATSDPRGGRGGYTF,TGTGCCACCAGTGATCCGCGGGGGGGGCGAGGTGGCTACACCTTC
15,TRBD2,TRBV3-1/TRBV3-2,NA,TRBJ2-1,CASSQAGGPNNEQFF,TGTGCCAGCAGCCAAGCGGGGGGGCCAAACAATGAGCAGTTCTTC
15,TRBD1,TRBV19,NA,TRBJ1-1,CASSIPGQTNTEAFF,TGTGCCAGTAGTATCCCGGGACAGACAAACACTGAAGCTTTCTTT
15,TRBD2,TRBV19,NA,TRBJ2-3,CASTPRGLHTDTQYF,TGTGCCAGTACCCCCCGGGGACTACACACAGATACGCAGTATTTT
14,TRBD1,TRBV2,NA,TRBJ1-1,CASSRDRGRAEAFF,TGTGCCAGCAGTCGCGACAGGGGGCGAGCTGAAGCTTTCTTT
14,NA,TRBV28,NA,TRBJ2-7,CASSPSESSYEQYF,TGTGCCAGCAGTCCGAGTGAAAGCTCCTACGAGCAGTACTTC
12,TRBD1,TRBV28,NA,TRBJ1-1,CASSRGTGQTFF,TGTGCCAGCAGCCGGGGGACAGGCCAGACTTTCTTT
19,TRBD2,TRBV4-2,few,TRBJ2-7,CASSQGVGLSGITSYEQYF,TGTGCCAGCAGCCAAGGTGTCGGGTTAAGCGGGATCACCTCCTACGAGCAGTACTTC
12,NA,TRBV30,NA,TRBJ1-1,CAWSIGYTEAFF,TGTGCCTGGAGTATCGGGTACACTGAAGCTTTCTTT
15,TRBD2,TRBV5-8,NA,TRBJ2-1,CASSFSLAGPNEQFF,TGTGCCAGCAGCTTTTCCCTAGCGGGTCCGAATGAGCAGTTCTTC
13,NA,TRBV30,NA,TRBJ1-1,CAWSGRGDTEAFF,TGTGCCTGGAGCGGGCGGGGGGACACTGAAGCTTTCTTT
14,NA,TRBV19,few,TRBJ2-7,CASSPAGSSYEQYF,TGTGCCAGTAGTCCGGCGGGGAGCTCCTACGAGCAGTACTTC
17,TRBD1,TRBV6-6,NA,TRBJ1-1,CASSPTTGGERNTEAFF,TGTGCCAGCAGTCCTACAACAGGGGGCGAGAGGAACACTGAAGCTTTCTTT
14,NA,TRBV9,few,TRBJ1-6,CASSAPLAGSPLHF,TGTGCCAGCAGCGCCCCCTTGGCGGGGTCACCCCTCCACTTT
13,NA,TRBV19,NA,TRBJ1-1,CASQRDKDTEAFF,TGTGCCAGCCAGAGGGACAAGGACACTGAAGCTTTCTTT
11,NA,TRBV20-1,NA,TRBJ1-1,CSAPTRTEAFF,TGCAGTGCTCCAACCCGGACTGAAGCTTTCTTT
14,NA,TRBV4-1,NA,TRBJ2-7,CASSQEPLLGEQYF,TGCGCCAGCAGCCAAGAGCCCCTCCTCGGCGAGCAGTACTTC
15,TRBD2,TRBV2,NA,TRBJ2-2,CASRRTSGSGGELFF,TGTGCCAGCAGAAGGACTAGCGGGAGTGGCGGGGAGCTGTTTTTT
14,TRBD2,TRBV9,NA,TRBJ2-7,CASSVRLAGDEQYF,TGTGCCAGCAGCGTGCGACTAGCGGGTGACGAGCAGTACTTC
17,NA,TRBV27,NA,TRBJ2-4,CASGRTGSGLAKNIQYF,TGTGCCAGCGGAAGAACCGGTAGCGGATTAGCCAAAAACATTCAGTACTTC
14,NA,TRBV29-1,NA,TRBJ2-3,CSVEGPEGTDTQYF,TGCAGCGTTGAAGGTCCCGAGGGCACAGATACGCAGTATTTT